Sequencing of this T cell receptor beta chain was carried out in a study of blood T cells in healthy people across ages. Combining a sample-barcoded 5' primer with a J-beta primer mix, a second PCR ran for about 6 to 11 cycles. TCRdb processed the 5' RACE reads anew with MiXCR; each CDR3 protein has one entry. The table lists more than 800,000 distinct CDR3 sequences, around 26% of them singletons, with roughly 17% in the top ten. CDR3 length equals 15 residues. Germline loops: CDR1 SQVTM, CDR2 ANQGSEA. This receptor was taken from a woman aged 80 or over in good health. Source material: blood. The rearrangement links TRBV29-1 to TRBJ2-1, with D tentatively TRBD2 (6 bases). The J call could be wrong; TRBJ2-7 is a better fit for the DNA end. The CDR3 nucleotides read TGCAGCGTTGAAGATCTGGGGCGGGGATACAATGAGCAGTACTTC. It specifies CSVEDLGRGYNEQYF.